This record looks at one T cell receptor beta chain sequence and its context. What it recognizes is unknown. This CDR3 is missing its conserved last phenylalanine or tryptophan, likely due to a read error. Production of TCR beta cDNA used around 500 ng total RNA together with a constant-region primer. It was through three nested multiplex PCR rounds of slightly modified ARM-PCR that TCR beta libraries arose. With TRBV1-TRBV30 forward primers and a C-beta reverse primer, the first two PCR rounds were run for 10 cycles each. Via MiXCR, TCRdb re-called the multiplex PCR reads, giving one row per CDR3 protein. The sample lists tens of thousands of distinct CDR3 sequences, roughly 73% occurring once. The record originates from a study of tumor-infiltrating lymphocytes in primary liver carcinoma. General study findings and limits: It was tumor-adjacent and tumor-blood pairs that overlapped less than tumor region pairs did.

The study co-extracted DNA and RNA from roughly 20-30 mg of unsorted bulk tissue. Those sampled were patients whose primary liver carcinoma was treated by surgical resection. This CDR3 has 13 amino acids. The germline V gene encodes CDR1 MNHEY and CDR2 SVGAGI. This chain connects TRBV6-5 to TRBJ1-1; D is ambiguous. The sequence was collected from a man between 40 and 49 years old with primary liver carcinoma and hepatitis B virus infection. Sequenced material: tumor-adjacent normal liver tissue. The CDR3 region is CASRSEEDTEAFS. CDR3 in DNA: TGTGCCAGCAGATCGGAGGAGGATACTGAGGCTTTCTCT.